This T cell receptor (beta chain) stems from a study of OX40 agonist ivuxolimab in advanced cancers. The study, taken as a whole, reports: Patients who responded partially at 0.1-3.0 mg/kg showed clonal expansion ranking among the lowest. There were also nonresponders showing low normalized T-cell clonal expansion.

The V end lost 4 bases, the J end lost 7 bases, and 17 bases lay between the germline ends. Germline CDR1 is SEHNR and CDR2 is FQNEAQ (reference sequence). The CDR3 length is 15 residues. Sequencing used immunoSEQ multiplex PCR; TCRdb keeps in-frame clones, though not all of them. This table holds tens of thousands of clones, around nine tenths found once. This clone was observed once. Its antigen is as yet unknown. The rearrangement links TRBV7-9 to TRBJ2-4; D is ambiguous. Sequencing was performed on CD4+ or CD8+ T cells sorted from blood, taken in a trial of the OX40 agonist ivuxolimab. The receptor was isolated from an adult with an advanced solid tumor such as melanoma, head and neck, liver or kidney cancer. The CDR3 loop reads CASSYWAPVGNIQYF. The CDR3 nucleotides read TGTGCCAGCAGCTACTGGGCCCCCGTAGGGAACATTCAGTACTTC. The variable domain in full, completed from reference TRBV7-9 and TRBJ2-4, reads DTGVSQNPRHKITKRGQNVTFRCDPISEHNRLYWYRQTLGQGPEFLTYFQNEAQLEKSRLLSDRFSAERPKGSFSTLEIQRTEQGDSAMYLCASSYWAPVGNIQYFGAGTRLSVL.